What follows are 8 T cell receptor beta chains derived from one specimen sequenced in a study of T cell clonality in common variable immunodeficiency. Here immunoSEQ multiplex PCR was the method, and the copy in TCRdb shows in-frame clones only, minus some. The repertoire consists of roughly 42,000 clones, none detected only once. Sequencing was performed on peripheral blood mononuclear cells. These TCRs come from a person aged 18 to 75 in good health.

In this sample, this clone turned up many times. With the read ending 3 residues before the CDR3 end, the germline J gene is used to fill in that end. The chain employs TRBV2 and TRBJ2-7; 8 nucleotides match TRBD1. Trimming removed 6 bases from V and 3 bases from J; junction bases left unmatched: 7. Germline CDR1 SNHLY, CDR2 FYNNEI. This CDR3 has 14 amino acids. The CDR3 DNA, read in part, is TGTGCCAGCAGGCCGGGACAGGCGGTCTACGAG. It encodes CASRPGQAVYE. The complete CDR3 reads CASRPGQAVYEQYF.

This clone was found many times. The read ends 3 residues shy of where the CDR3 ends; the end is completed using the germline J gene. V is TRBV30 and J is TRBJ1-3; perhaps TRBD1 as D (5 bases). V was shortened by 0 bases and J by 2 bases, with 8 bases between the two germline ends. The CDR3 spans 14 residues. CDR1 GTSNPN and CDR2 SVGIG come from the germline V gene (reference sequence). The CDR3 region is CAWSVGVAGNTIYF. The sequenced part of the CDR3 DNA is TGTGCCTGGAGTGTAGGGGTAGCTGGAAACACC.

This clone was seen ten or more times. The CDR3 is CASSIALTGPGGGNEQFF. CDR3 DNA (partial): TGTGCCAGTAGTATAGCCTTGACAGGGCCAGGGGGAGGGAATGAG. The chain joins TRBV19 to TRBJ2-1; D may correspond to TRBD1 or TRBD2 (7 bases each). The read gets to within 3 residues of the CDR3 end, and the germline J gene fills in the rest. Germline assignment: CDR1 LNHDA and CDR2 SQIVND (reference sequence). The CDR3 spans 18 residues. Trimming left V 1 base short and J 7 bases short, with 23 bases between. Based on the CDR3 plus reference TRBV19 and TRBJ2-1, the full variable domain is DGGITQSPKYLFRKEGQNVTLSCEQNLNHDAMYWYRQDPGQGLRLIYYSQIVNDFQKGDIAEGYSVSREKKESFPLTVTSAQKNPTAFYLCASSIALTGPGGGNEQFFGPGTRLTVL.

This clone was detected many times. The read comes to an end 3 residues before the CDR3 does, leaving the germline J gene to fill in the end. This chain uses TRBV20-1 with TRBJ2-1, with 9 bases matching TRBD1. Germline V lookup: CDR1 DFQATT, CDR2 SNEGSKA (reference sequence). Unmatched junction bases numbered 6, after V lost 6 bases and J lost 3 bases. The CDR3 is made up of 14 amino acids. The CDR3 loop reads CSATTGGNYNEQFF. CDR3 DNA (partial): TGCAGTGCCACAACAGGGGGCAACTACAATGAG.

This clone was found many times. The read finishes 3 residues shy of the CDR3 end, and the germline J gene is used to complete it. This sequence joins TRBV6-1 and TRBJ1-3; no clear D. From germline, CDR1 is MNHNS and CDR2 SASEGT. Deletions cut 3 bases from V and 0 bases from J, with 9 bases between. CDR3 size: 15 residues. This chain's CDR3 is CASSDAVLSGNTIYF. The sequenced part of the CDR3 DNA is TGTGCCAGCAGTGATGCAGTCCTCTCTGGAAACACC.

This clone appeared a few times. From the germline J gene comes the end of the CDR3, since the read stops 3 residues before it. The chain recombines TRBV7-2 with TRBJ2-2; perhaps TRBD1 as D (5 bases). The germline V gene encodes CDR1 SGHTA and CDR2 FQGNSA. This CDR3 has 14 amino acids. The covered CDR3 bases are TGTGCCAGCAGCTTAGTAGGACACCAGACGGGG. This codes for CASSLVGHQTG. The CDR3 in its entirety is CASSLVGHQTGLFF.

This clone was seen repeatedly, ten times or more. The CDR3 bases that were read are TGTGCCAGTAGTTTAAAGGGGTACACTGAA. Amino acids: CASSLKGYTE. The entire CDR3 is CASSLKGYTEAFF. This chain links TRBV19 with TRBJ1-1, with D maybe TRBD1 (5 bases). The read terminates 3 residues ahead of where the CDR3 ends, so the germline J gene completes it. V shed 5 bases and J shed 3 bases, with 10 bases lying between them. The CDR3 is 13 residues long. Germline-derived CDR1 and CDR2 are LNHDA and SQIVND (reference sequence).

Turning to this clone: The observed sequence ends 3 residues before the CDR3 terminus, with the missing tail filled in from the germline J gene. The chain carries TRBV20-1 and TRBJ2-7; D is undetermined. CDR1 is DFQATT, CDR2 SNEGSKA, per germline (reference sequence). The CDR3 loop spans 13 amino acids. V dropped 3 bases and J dropped 5 bases, with 14 bases sitting between them. CDR3 DNA (partial): TGCAGTGCTAGGCAGGAGAGCCGTCACGAG. It specifies CSARQESRHE. Given in full, the CDR3 is CSARQESRHEQYF.